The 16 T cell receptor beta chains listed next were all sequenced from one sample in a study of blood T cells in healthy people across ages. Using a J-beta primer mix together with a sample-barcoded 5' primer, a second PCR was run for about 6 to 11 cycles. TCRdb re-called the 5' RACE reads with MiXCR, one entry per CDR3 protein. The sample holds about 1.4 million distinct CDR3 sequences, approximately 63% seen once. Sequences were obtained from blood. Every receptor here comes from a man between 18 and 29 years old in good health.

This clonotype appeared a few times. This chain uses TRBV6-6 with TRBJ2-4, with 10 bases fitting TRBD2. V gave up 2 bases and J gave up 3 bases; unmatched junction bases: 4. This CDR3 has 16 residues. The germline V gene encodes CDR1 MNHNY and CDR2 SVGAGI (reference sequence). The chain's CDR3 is CASSYGTSVDKNIQYF. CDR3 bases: TGTGCCAGCAGTTACGGGACTAGCGTAGACAAAAACATTCAGTACTTC.

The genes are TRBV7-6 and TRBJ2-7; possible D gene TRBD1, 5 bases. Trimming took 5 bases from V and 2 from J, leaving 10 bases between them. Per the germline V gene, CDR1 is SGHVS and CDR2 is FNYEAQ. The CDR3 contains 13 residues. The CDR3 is CASSVRGTYEQYF. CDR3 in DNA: TGTGCCAGCAGCGTAAGGGGAACCTACGAGCAGTACTTC.

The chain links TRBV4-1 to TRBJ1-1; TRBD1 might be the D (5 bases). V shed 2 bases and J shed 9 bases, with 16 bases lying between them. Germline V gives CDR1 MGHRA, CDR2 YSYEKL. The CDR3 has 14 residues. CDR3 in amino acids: CASSQPRQGPKAFF. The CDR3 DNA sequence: TGCGCCAGCAGCCAACCCCGGCAGGGTCCTAAAGCTTTCTTT.

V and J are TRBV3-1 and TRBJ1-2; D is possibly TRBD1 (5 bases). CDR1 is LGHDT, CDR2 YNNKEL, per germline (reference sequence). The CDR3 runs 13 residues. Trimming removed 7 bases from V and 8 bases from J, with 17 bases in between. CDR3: CASTHQGSEGYTF. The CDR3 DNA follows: TGTGCCAGCACCCACCAGGGATCTGAGGGCTACACCTTC.

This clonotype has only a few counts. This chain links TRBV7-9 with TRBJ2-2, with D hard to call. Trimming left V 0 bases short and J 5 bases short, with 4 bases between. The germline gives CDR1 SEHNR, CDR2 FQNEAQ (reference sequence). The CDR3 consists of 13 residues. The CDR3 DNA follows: TGTGCCAGCAGCTTAGCGCGAACCGGGGAGCTGTTTTTT. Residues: CASSLARTGELFF.

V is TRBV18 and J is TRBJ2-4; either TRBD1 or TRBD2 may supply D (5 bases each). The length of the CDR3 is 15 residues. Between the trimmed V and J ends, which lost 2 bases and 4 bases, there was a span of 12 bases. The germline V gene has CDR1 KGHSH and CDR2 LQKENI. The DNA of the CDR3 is TGTGCCAGCTCACCAATCAGAGGGGAAAAAAACATTCAGTACTTC. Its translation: CASSPIRGEKNIQYF.

The CDR3 loop is CASASHYNEQFF. CDR3 in DNA: TGTGCTAGTGCCTCACACTACAATGAGCAGTTCTTC. The chain employs TRBV12-5 and TRBJ2-1; no firm D call. The CDR3 loop spans 12 amino acids. The V gene's germline CDR1 is LGHNT and CDR2 FRNRAP. V was clipped by 7 bases and J by 3 bases, with 7 bases between them.

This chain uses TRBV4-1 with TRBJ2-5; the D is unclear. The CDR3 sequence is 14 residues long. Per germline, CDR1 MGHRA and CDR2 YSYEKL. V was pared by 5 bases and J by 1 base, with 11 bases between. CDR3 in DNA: TGCGCCAGCAGCGGCCTCTGGGGCCAAGAGACCCAGTACTTC. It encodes CASSGLWGQETQYF.

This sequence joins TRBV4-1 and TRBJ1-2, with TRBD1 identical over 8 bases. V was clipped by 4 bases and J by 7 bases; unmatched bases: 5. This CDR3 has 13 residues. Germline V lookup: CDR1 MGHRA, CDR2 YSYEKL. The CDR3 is CASSRTGTPGYTF. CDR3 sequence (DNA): TGCGCCAGCAGCCGGACAGGGACTCCTGGCTACACCTTC.

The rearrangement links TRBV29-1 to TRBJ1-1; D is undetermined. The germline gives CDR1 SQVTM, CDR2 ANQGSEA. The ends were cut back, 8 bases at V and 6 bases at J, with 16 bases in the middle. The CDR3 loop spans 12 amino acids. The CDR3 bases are TGCAGCCTGGCCCCCGGCGACGCTGAAGCTTTCTTT. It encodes CSLAPGDAEAFF.

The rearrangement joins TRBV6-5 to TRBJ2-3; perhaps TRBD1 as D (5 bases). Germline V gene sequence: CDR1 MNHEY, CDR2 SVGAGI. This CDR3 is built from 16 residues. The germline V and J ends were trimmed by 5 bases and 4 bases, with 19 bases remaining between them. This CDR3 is CASSRPQGWRADTQYF. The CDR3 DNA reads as TGTGCCAGCAGTCGACCCCAGGGATGGAGAGCAGATACGCAGTATTTT.

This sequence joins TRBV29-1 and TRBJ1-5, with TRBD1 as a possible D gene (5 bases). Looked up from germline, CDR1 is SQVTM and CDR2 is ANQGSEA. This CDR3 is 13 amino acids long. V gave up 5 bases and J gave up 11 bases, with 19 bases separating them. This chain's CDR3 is CSVSAGQGSAQHF. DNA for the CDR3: TGCAGCGTTTCGGCAGGCCAGGGTTCGGCCCAGCATTTT.

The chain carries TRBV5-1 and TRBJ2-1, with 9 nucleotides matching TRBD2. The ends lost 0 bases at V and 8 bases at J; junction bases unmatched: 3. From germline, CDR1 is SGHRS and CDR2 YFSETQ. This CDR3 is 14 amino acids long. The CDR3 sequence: CASSLARTSDEQFF. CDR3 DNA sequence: TGCGCCAGCAGCTTGGCGCGGACTAGCGATGAGCAGTTCTTC.

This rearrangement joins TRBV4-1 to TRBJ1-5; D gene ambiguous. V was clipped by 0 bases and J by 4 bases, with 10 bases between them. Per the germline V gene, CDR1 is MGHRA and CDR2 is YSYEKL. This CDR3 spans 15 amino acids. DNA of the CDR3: TGCGCCAGCAGCCAAGATCCCAGAATAAATCAGCCCCAGCATTTT. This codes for CASSQDPRINQPQHF.

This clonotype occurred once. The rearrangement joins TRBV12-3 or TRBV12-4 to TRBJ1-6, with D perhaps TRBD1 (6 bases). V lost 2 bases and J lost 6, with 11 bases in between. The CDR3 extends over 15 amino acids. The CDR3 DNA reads TGTGCCAGCAGTTTATGGGGGGGCTCTAATTCACCCCTCCACTTT. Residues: CASSLWGGSNSPLHF.

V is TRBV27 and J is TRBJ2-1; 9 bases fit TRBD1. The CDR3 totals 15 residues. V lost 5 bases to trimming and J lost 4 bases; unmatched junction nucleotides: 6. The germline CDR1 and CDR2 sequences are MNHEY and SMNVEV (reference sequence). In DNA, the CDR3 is TGTGCCAGCAGTGACTGGGACAGGGCATACAATGAGCAGTTCTTC. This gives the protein CASSDWDRAYNEQFF.